This T cell receptor beta chain was observed in a study of response to subunit inactivated influenza vaccine. Findings and caveats of the study: That few new T cells are recruited by each seasonal influenza vaccination was the authors' suggestion.

One entry per CDR3 protein, called by TCRdb with MiXCR from the RT-PCR reads. The sample consists of roughly 630,000 distinct CDR3 sequences, roughly 15% of them appearing once. This clonotype was counted a few times. Its antigen remains unidentified. CDR3 size: 12 residues. The germline gives CDR1 ENHRY, CDR2 SYGVKD. V was pared by 5 bases and J by 1 base, with 5 bases between. The clonotype comes from a middle-aged man who received an inactivated influenza vaccine. Sequencing used PBMCs from blood, obtained 14 to 15 days before vaccination. The V gene is TRBV10-3, the J gene TRBJ1-1; no firm D call. The CDR3 is CAISQQNTEAFF. The CDR3 DNA is TGTGCCATCAGTCAGCAGAACACTGAAGCTTTCTTT.